This T cell receptor (beta chain) was identified in a study of T cells in Graves' hyperthyroidism and ophthalmopathy. For the study at large: Peripheral blood samples were taken at initial diagnosis, prior to any treatment.

RNA transcripts gave rise to amplified TCR beta CDR3 regions. HTBI primers were employed in a first-round RT-PCR of the TCR CDR3. TCRdb redid the calling of the multiplex PCR reads with MiXCR, one entry per CDR3 protein. The table has 250,000 to 300,000 distinct CDR3 sequences, roughly 14% seen once. V lost 2 bases and J lost 7, with 21 bases in between. Germline loops: CDR1 SGHTA, CDR2 FQGTGA. The CDR3 runs to 17 residues. This clonotype was picked up many times. V is TRBV7-3 and J is TRBJ2-1; TRBD1 might be the D (6 bases). The sequence was obtained from a woman aged 25-40 years with Graves' hyperthyroidism that later progressed to Graves' ophthalmopathy. Sequencing was carried out using blood. The CDR3: CASSLHRVSYSPNEQFF. For the CDR3, the DNA is TGTGCCAGCAGCTTACACAGGGTCTCCTACTCGCCTAATGAGCAGTTCTTC.